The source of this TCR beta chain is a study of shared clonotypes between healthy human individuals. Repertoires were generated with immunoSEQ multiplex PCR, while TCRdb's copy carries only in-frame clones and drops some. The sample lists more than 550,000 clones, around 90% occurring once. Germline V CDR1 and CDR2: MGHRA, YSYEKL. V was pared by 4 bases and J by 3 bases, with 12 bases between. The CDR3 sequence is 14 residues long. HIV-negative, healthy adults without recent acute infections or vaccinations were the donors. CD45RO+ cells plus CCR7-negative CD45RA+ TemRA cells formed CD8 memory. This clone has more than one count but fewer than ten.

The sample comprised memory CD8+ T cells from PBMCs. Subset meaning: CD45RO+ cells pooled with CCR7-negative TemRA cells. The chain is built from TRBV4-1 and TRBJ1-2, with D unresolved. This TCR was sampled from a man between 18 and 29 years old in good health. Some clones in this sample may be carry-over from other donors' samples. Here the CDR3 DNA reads TGCGCCAGCAGCCCGGAAGGAGTCGACTATGGCTACACCTTC. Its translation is CASSPEGVDYGYTF.